Included here is one TCR beta chain sequence, with context. Its antigen remains unidentified. This specimen comes from a study of a mutant IDH1 vaccine in newly diagnosed glioma. Study information: Vaccination began 4-6 weeks post radiotherapy alone, or with temozolomide cycles. A roughly 60% male, approximately 38% female split and a mean age of about 44 years characterized treated patients.

Trimming cost V 3 bases and J 14 bases; bases outside gene matches: 10. CDR3 length: 14 amino acids. The germline gives CDR1 MNHEY, CDR2 SVGAGI. The time point is: week 11, during vaccination. Each dose of the vaccine consisted of 300 ug of mutant IDH1 20-mer peptide, with topical imiquimod. Clones were read by immunoSEQ multiplex PCR, and TCRdb kept only the in-frame ones, dropping some. Of roughly 120,000 clones listed, about 80% were seen once; the top ten hold approximately 5%. The receptor was isolated from a middle-aged man with glioma. The input for sequencing was PBMCs, taken from a glioma patient whose treatment included an IDH1 peptide vaccine. The rearrangement joins TRBV6-5 to TRBJ1-6; 7 bases are a match to TRBD1. CDR3 protein: CASSYGQASTTLHF. The CDR3 nucleotides read TGTGCCAGCAGTTATGGACAGGCGAGCACAACCCTCCACTTT.